This TCR beta chain emerged from a study of shared clonotypes between healthy human individuals. Study-level results: Investigators expected sequencing depth to affect clonotype sharing among donors.

The CDR3 runs to 16 residues. The germline V gene encodes CDR1 SNHLY and CDR2 FYNNEI. J gave up 2 bases and V 5 bases, and 5 bases lay outside the gene matches. To note about this clone: Its antigen remains unidentified.

The data were produced by immunoSEQ multiplex PCR, yet TCRdb's version contains in-frame clones alone and is incomplete. The top ten hold about an eighth of the sample, which has about 480,000 clones, less than 85% seen once. This clonotype originated in a woman aged 40 to 50 in good health. Some clones in this sample may be carry-over from other donors' samples. V and J are TRBV2 and TRBJ2-5, with 13 bases that match TRBD2. The specimen was PBMCs. The CDR3 DNA follows: TGTGCCAGCAGTATCGGACTAGCGGGAGAGCAAGAGACCCAGTACTTC. This gives the protein CASSIGLAGEQETQYF. The full variable domain, rest sourced from reference TRBV2 and TRBJ2-5, is EPEVTQTPSHQVTQMGQEVILRCVPISNHLYFYWYRQILGQKVEFLVSFYNNEISEKSEIFDDQFSVERPDGSNFTLKIRSTKLEDSAMYFCASSIGLAGEQETQYFGPGTRLLVL.